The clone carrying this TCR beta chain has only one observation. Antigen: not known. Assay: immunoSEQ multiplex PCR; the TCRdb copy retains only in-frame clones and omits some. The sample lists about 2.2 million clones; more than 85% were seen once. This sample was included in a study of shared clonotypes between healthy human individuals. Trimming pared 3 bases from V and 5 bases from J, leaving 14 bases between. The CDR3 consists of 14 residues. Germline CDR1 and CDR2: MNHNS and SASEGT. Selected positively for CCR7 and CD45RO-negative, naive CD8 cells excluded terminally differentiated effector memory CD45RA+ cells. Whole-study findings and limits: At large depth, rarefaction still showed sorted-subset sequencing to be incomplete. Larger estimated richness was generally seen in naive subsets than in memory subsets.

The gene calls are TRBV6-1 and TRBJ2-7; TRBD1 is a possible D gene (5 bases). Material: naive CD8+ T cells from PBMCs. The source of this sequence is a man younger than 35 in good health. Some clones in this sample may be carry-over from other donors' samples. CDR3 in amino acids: CASSERQGVDEQYF. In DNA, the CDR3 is TGTGCCAGCAGTGAGCGGCAGGGCGTTGACGAGCAGTACTTC.